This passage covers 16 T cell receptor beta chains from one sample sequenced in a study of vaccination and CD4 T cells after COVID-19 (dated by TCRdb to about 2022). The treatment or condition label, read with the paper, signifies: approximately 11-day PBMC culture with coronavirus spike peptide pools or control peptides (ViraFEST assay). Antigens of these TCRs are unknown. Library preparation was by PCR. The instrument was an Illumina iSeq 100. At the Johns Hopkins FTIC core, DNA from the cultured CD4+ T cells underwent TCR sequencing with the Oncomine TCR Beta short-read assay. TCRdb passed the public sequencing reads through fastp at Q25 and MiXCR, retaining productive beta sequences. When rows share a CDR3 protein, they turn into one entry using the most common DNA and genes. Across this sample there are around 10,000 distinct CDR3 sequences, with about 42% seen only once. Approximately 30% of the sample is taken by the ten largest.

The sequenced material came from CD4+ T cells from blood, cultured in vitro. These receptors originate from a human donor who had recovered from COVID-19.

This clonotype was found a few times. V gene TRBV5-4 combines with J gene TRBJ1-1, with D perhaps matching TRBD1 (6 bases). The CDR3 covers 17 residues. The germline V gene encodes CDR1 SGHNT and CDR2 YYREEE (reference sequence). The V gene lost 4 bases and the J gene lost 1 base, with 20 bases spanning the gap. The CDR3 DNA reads TGTGCCAGCAGCCCTGGGGGCAATAGGGGCGGGAACACTGAAGCTTTCTTT. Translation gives CASSPGGNRGGNTEAFF.

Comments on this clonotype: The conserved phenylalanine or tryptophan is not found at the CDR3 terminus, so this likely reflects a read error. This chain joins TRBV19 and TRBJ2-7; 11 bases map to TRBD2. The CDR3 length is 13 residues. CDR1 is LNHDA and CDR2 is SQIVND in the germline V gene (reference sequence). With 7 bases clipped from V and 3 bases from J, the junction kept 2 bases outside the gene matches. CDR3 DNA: TGTGCCAGTATCGGACTAGCGGGCTACGAGCAGTACTAC. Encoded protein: CASIGLAGYEQYY.

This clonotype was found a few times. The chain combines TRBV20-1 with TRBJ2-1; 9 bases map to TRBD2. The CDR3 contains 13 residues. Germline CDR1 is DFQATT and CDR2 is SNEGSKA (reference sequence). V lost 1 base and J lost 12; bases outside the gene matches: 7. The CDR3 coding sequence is TGCAGTGCTAGAGGATCTAGCGGGATATGGCAGTTCTTC. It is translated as CSARGSSGIWQFF.

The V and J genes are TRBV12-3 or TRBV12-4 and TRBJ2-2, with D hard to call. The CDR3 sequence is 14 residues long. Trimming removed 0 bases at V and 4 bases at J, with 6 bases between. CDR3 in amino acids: CASSLAGPTGELFF. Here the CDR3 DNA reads TGTGCCAGCAGTTTAGCAGGGCCCACCGGGGAGCTGTTTTTT.

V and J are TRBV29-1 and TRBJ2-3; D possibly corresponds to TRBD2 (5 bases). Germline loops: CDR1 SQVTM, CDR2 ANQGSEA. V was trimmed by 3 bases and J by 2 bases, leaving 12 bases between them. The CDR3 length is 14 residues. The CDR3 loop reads CSVDPGLTTDTQYF. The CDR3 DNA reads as TGCAGCGTTGACCCCGGACTTACCACAGATACGCAGTATTTT.

The CDR3 here is CASSEAFVLGGNQPQHF. CDR3 DNA: TGTGCCAGCAGTGAAGCATTTGTGTTGGGAGGCAATCAGCCCCAGCATTTT. This chain joins TRBV27 and TRBJ1-5; D is unresolved. V was clipped by 5 bases and J by 2 bases, with 19 bases between them. This CDR3 is built from 17 residues. Germline V CDR1 and CDR2: MNHEY, SMNVEV (reference sequence).

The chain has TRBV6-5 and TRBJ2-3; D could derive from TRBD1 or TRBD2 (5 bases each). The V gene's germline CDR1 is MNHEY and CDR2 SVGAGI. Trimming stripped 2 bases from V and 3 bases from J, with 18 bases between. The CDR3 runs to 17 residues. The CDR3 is CASSYGATTRETDTQYF. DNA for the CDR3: TGTGCCAGCAGTTACGGGGCGACTACCCGTGAGACAGATACGCAGTATTTT.

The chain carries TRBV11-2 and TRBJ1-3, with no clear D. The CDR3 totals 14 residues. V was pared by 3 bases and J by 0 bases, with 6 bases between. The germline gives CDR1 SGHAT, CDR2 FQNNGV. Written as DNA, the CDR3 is TGTGCCAGCAGCTTGGTCCTCTCTGGAAACACCATATATTTT. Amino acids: CASSLVLSGNTIYF. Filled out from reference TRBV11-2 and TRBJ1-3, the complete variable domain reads EAGVAQSPRYKIIEKRQSVAFWCNPISGHATLYWYQQILGQGPKLLIQFQNNGVVDDSQLPKDRFSAERLKGVDSTLKIQPAKLEDSAVYLCASSLVLSGNTIYFGEGSWLTVV.

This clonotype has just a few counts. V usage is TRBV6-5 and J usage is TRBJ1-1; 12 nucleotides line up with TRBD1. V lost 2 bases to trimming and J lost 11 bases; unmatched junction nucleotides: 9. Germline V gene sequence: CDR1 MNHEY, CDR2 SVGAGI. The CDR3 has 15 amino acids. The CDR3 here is CASSYPSGQGAGAFF. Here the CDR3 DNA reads TGTGCCAGCAGTTACCCCTCGGGACAGGGGGCGGGGGCTTTCTTT.

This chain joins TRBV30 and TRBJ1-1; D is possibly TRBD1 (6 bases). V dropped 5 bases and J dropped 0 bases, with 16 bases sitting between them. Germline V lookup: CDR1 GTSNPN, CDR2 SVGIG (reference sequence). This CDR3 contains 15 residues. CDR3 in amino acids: CAWQDRSKMNTEAFF. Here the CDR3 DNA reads TGTGCCTGGCAGGACAGATCTAAAATGAACACTGAAGCTTTCTTT.

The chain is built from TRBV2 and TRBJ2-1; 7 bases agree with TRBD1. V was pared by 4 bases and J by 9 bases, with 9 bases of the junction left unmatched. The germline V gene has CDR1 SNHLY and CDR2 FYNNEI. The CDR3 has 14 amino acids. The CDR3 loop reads CASSVAQGGGEQFF. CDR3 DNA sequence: TGTGCCAGCAGTGTGGCTCAAGGGGGCGGTGAGCAGTTCTTC. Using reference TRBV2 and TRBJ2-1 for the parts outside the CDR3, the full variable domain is EPEVTQTPSHQVTQMGQEVILRCVPISNHLYFYWYRQILGQKVEFLVSFYNNEISEKSEIFDDQFSVERPDGSNFTLKIRSTKLEDSAMYFCASSVAQGGGEQFFGPGTRLTVL.

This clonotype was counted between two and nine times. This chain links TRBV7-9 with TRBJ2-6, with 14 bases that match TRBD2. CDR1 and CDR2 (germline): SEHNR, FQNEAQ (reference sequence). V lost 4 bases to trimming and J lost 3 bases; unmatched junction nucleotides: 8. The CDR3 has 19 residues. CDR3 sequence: CASSSTSGRAGGGANVLTF. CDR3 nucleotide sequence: TGTGCCAGCAGCTCGACTAGCGGGAGGGCCGGTGGTGGGGCCAACGTCCTGACTTTC.

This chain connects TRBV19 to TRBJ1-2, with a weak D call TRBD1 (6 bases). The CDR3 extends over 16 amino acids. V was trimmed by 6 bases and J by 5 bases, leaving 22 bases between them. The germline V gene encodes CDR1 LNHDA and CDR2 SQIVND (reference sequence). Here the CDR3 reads CASRKQGGGEAYGYTF. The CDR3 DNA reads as TGTGCCAGTAGGAAACAGGGAGGGGGAGAGGCTTATGGCTACACCTTC.

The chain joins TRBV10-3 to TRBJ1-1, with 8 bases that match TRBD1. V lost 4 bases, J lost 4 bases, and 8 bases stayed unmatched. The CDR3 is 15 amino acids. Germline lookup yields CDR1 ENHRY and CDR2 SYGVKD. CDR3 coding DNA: TGTGCCATCAGTGCTGGGACAGGTCAGAGCACTGAAGCTTTCTTT. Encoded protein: CAISAGTGQSTEAFF.

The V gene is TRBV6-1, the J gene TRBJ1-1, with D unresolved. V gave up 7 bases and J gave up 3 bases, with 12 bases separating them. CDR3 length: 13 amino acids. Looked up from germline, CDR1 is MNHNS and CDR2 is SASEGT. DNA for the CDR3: TGTGCCAGCACTCGGGAAAGGGACACTGAAGCTTTCTTT. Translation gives CASTRERDTEAFF.

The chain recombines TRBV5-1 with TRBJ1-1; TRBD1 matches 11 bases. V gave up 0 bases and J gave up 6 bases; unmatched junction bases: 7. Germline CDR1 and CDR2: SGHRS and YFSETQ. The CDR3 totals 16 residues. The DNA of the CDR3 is TGCGCCAGCAGCTTGGGGACAGGGGGCTTGGTGGCTGAAGCTTTCTTT. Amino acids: CASSLGTGGLVAEAFF. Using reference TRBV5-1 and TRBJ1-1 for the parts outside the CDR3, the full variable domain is KAGVTQTPRYLIKTRGQQVTLSCSPISGHRSVSWYQQTPGQGLQFLFEYFSETQRNKGNFPGRFSGRQFSNSRSEMNVSTLELGDSALYLCASSLGTGGLVAEAFFGQGTRLTVV.